Listed below are T cell receptor beta chains from one sample, sequenced in a study of T-cell reconstitution after alpha-beta-depleted transplantation in children. One entry per CDR3 protein results from TCRdb running MiXCR on the PCR reads. The table records some 240,000 distinct CDR3 sequences, about 8.8% of them present only once. The input for sequencing was PBMCs from the stem cell graft donor, taken from the stem cell graft. All receptors derive from a human donor who donated a stem cell graft to a child with SCID. Each CDR3 is given with its conserved first and last residue. Fields, in order: CDR3 protein, CDR3 DNA, J gene, clone size, V gene, D gene. D genes are given only for firm matches. Clone size, where shown, is once, few, many, or a class for clones that have expanded.

cdr3_aa: CASGPRPSQNTGELFF; cdr3_nt: TGCGCCAGCGGGCCACGGCCCTCACAGAACACCGGGGAGCTGTTTTTT; j_call: TRBJ2-2; clone_size: many; v_call: TRBV5-1; d_call: .
cdr3_aa: CAPRVRDATEAFF; cdr3_nt: TGTGCCCCCAGGGTGAGAGATGCGACTGAAGCTTTCTTT; j_call: TRBJ1-1; clone_size: many; v_call: TRBV4-2; d_call: .
cdr3_aa: CASALTGLLEQYF; cdr3_nt: TGTGCCAGCGCCCTTACAGGCCTTCTCGAGCAGTACTTC; j_call: TRBJ2-7; clone_size: many; v_call: TRBV2; d_call: .
cdr3_aa: CASSRRSRGYNSPLHF; cdr3_nt: TGTGCCAGCAGCCGAAGATCAAGGGGCTATAATTCACCCCTCCACTTT; j_call: TRBJ1-6; clone_size: few; v_call: TRBV7-2; d_call: .
cdr3_aa: CASSLGHYTDTQYF; cdr3_nt: TGTGCCAGCAGCCTGGGACACTACACAGATACGCAGTATTTT; j_call: TRBJ2-3; clone_size: many; v_call: TRBV7-9; d_call: .
cdr3_aa: CASSLGDRGYEQYF; cdr3_nt: TGCGCCAGCAGCTTGGGTGACAGGGGGTACGAGCAGTACTTC; j_call: TRBJ2-7; clone_size: many; v_call: TRBV5-1; d_call: TRBD1
cdr3_aa: CSATLPSGGREQFF; cdr3_nt: TGCAGTGCTACGCTCCCGTCGGGGGGGCGAGAGCAGTTCTTC; j_call: TRBJ2-1; clone_size: many; v_call: TRBV20-1; d_call: TRBD2
cdr3_aa: CASIPDRGWKNTEAFF; cdr3_nt: TGTGCCAGCATCCCCGACAGGGGTTGGAAGAACACTGAAGCTTTCTTT; j_call: TRBJ1-1; clone_size: many; v_call: TRBV6-1; d_call: TRBD1
cdr3_aa: CSARRSGGLSHEQFF; cdr3_nt: TGCAGTGCTAGACGGAGCGGGGGGTTGTCGCATGAGCAGTTCTTC; j_call: TRBJ2-1; clone_size: many; v_call: TRBV20-1; d_call: TRBD2
cdr3_aa: CSVRLSNYGYTF; cdr3_nt: TGCAGTGTACGGTTGTCGAACTATGGCTACACCTTC; j_call: TRBJ1-2; clone_size: many; v_call: TRBV20-1; d_call: .
cdr3_aa: CSAEMGGSQETQYF; cdr3_nt: TGCAGTGCTGAGATGGGAGGTTCCCAAGAGACCCAGTACTTC; j_call: TRBJ2-5; clone_size: many; v_call: TRBV20-1; d_call: .
cdr3_aa: CASSQPTGGSNGYTF; cdr3_nt: TGCGCCAGCAGCCAACCGACAGGGGGATCAAATGGCTACACCTTC; j_call: TRBJ1-2; clone_size: many; v_call: TRBV4-1; d_call: TRBD1
cdr3_aa: CASSPGSLGRPWDGYTF; cdr3_nt: TGTGCCAGCTCTCCGGGCTCACTGGGACGTCCTTGGGATGGCTACACCTTC; j_call: TRBJ1-2; clone_size: many; v_call: TRBV18; d_call: .
cdr3_aa: CASSLYNPYEQYF; cdr3_nt: TGTGCCAGCAGTTTATACAATCCCTACGAGCAGTACTTC; j_call: TRBJ2-7; clone_size: few; v_call: TRBV28; d_call: .
cdr3_aa: CASSQTRVGNTIYF; cdr3_nt: TGTGCCAGCAGCCAAACGCGGGTTGGAAACACCATATATTTT; j_call: TRBJ1-3; clone_size: many; v_call: TRBV7-9; d_call: .
cdr3_aa: CSVHRGAYNSPLHF; cdr3_nt: TGCAGTGTCCACAGGGGGGCCTATAATTCACCCCTCCACTTT; j_call: TRBJ1-6; clone_size: many; v_call: TRBV20-1; d_call: TRBD1
cdr3_aa: CASSPSRGQGSDTQYF; cdr3_nt: TGTGCCAGCTCACCCTCAAGAGGACAAGGGAGCGATACGCAGTATTTT; j_call: TRBJ2-3; clone_size: many; v_call: TRBV18; d_call: .
cdr3_aa: CASSLVDRGMYQETQYF; cdr3_nt: TGTGCCAGCAGCTTAGTGGACAGGGGAATGTACCAAGAGACCCAGTACTTC; j_call: TRBJ2-5; clone_size: few; v_call: TRBV7-2; d_call: TRBD1
cdr3_aa: CASSSRVTGHLLAGAVNKDTQYF; cdr3_nt: TGTGCCAGCAGTTCCCGAGTAACGGGACACTTACTGGCGGGGGCCGTTAATAAAGATACGCAGTATTTT; j_call: TRBJ2-3; clone_size: many; v_call: TRBV6-2/TRBV6-3; d_call: .
cdr3_aa: CASSEKGGVAFF; cdr3_nt: TGTGCCAGCAGTGAGAAGGGGGGGGTAGCTTTCTTT; j_call: TRBJ1-1; clone_size: many; v_call: TRBV12-3/TRBV12-4; d_call: .
cdr3_aa: CASRVPNEKLFF; cdr3_nt: TGCGCCAGCCGGGTCCCTAATGAAAAACTGTTTTTT; j_call: TRBJ1-4; clone_size: .; v_call: TRBV5-1; d_call: .
cdr3_aa: CAWRGSNTEAFF; cdr3_nt: TGTGCCTGGAGGGGCAGCAACACTGAAGCTTTCTTT; j_call: TRBJ1-1; clone_size: many; v_call: TRBV30; d_call: .